The sequence of this T cell receptor beta chain was determined in a study of T-cell memory formation after mild COVID-19. Study-level findings and limits: The study detected some responding clones in pre-infection memory, suggesting cross-reactive memory joined. Among CD4+ contracting clones, most were CM and EM, and CD8+ ones EMRA.

MiXCR, run by TCRdb on the 5' RACE reads, gives a single entry per CDR3 protein. The table has roughly 380,000 distinct CDR3 sequences, 25% to 30% seen once. A note on this clonotype: Antigen: not known.

The CDR3 loop spans 12 amino acids. V lost 11 bases and J 3 bases, leaving 14 bases between the germline ends. The germline CDR1 and CDR2 sequences are MNHNS and SASEGT. The chain uses TRBV6-1 and TRBJ2-7; maybe TRBD1 (5 bases). This receptor was taken from an adult woman who had mild COVID-19 (a few samples of this study predate the infection). Cell type and time point are not known. Specimen: PBMCs or a T cell subset sorted from them (not recorded which). The CDR3 spells CAGAAQIYEQYF. CDR3 nucleotide sequence: TGTGCCGGGGCTGCTCAAATCTACGAGCAGTACTTC.